The 15 T cell receptor beta chains presented below share a single source sample, sequenced in a study of blood T cell repertoires in COVID-19. Using immunoSEQ multiplex PCR, the repertoire was profiled, and TCRdb retains in-frame clones only, with some absent. The sample shows some 170,000 clones, roughly 90% of them seen only once. The specimen was PBMCs or T cells enriched from blood (not recorded which). The receptors derive from a human donor with acute COVID-19. The donor label of this sample is uncertain.

This clone was seen just once. The rearrangement links TRBV19 to TRBJ2-2, with D maybe TRBD2 (6 bases). Germline CDR1 is LNHDA and CDR2 is SQIVND (reference sequence). Trimming stripped 5 bases from V and 1 base from J, with 8 bases between. CDR3 size: 14 residues. In DNA, the CDR3 is TGTGCCAGTAGTGCCGGGGGGAACACCGGGGAGCTGTTTTTT. This codes for CASSAGGNTGELFF.

The V gene is TRBV12-3 or TRBV12-4, the J gene TRBJ1-4; D gene ambiguous. V lost 9 bases, J lost 8 bases, and 13 bases lay in between. CDR3 size: 12 residues. The CDR3 bases are TGTGCCAGTTCGCGAAGGAGCGAAAAACTGTTTTTT. Protein product: CASSRRSEKLFF.

The chain carries TRBV18 and TRBJ1-1; a possible D gene is TRBD1 (5 bases). CDR1 is KGHSH and CDR2 is LQKENI in the germline V gene. V lost 4 bases to trimming and J lost 1 base, with 7 bases between them. This CDR3 is built from 13 residues. The CDR3 sequence is CASSQQENTEAFF. The CDR3 nucleotides read TGTGCCAGCTCACAACAGGAGAACACTGAAGCTTTCTTT.

V and J are TRBV7-9 and TRBJ1-2; 8 bases are shared with TRBD1. The germline V gene has CDR1 SEHNR and CDR2 FQNEAQ (reference sequence). The CDR3 has 14 amino acids. Losses at the gene ends were 1 base for V and 8 bases for J; bases not matched to a gene: 6. CDR3 nucleotide sequence: TGTGCCAGCAGCTTAGATGGGACAGGTCGGGGCTACACCTTC. Protein: CASSLDGTGRGYTF.

This clone was counted a single time. V gene TRBV6-5 combines with J gene TRBJ1-5; D is ambiguous. The V gene lost 6 bases and the J gene lost 3 bases, with 12 bases spanning the gap. This CDR3 comprises 14 residues. Germline lookup yields CDR1 MNHEY and CDR2 SVGAGI. DNA of the CDR3: TGTGCCAGCAGGCCCTCGAGTAACAATCAGCCCCAGCATTTT. Translated: CASRPSSNNQPQHF.

The V call is TRBV18, the J call TRBJ1-1; TRBD1 might be the D (5 bases). This CDR3 has 14 amino acids. Germline assignment: CDR1 KGHSH and CDR2 LQKENI. V lost 3 bases to trimming and J lost 5 bases, with 13 bases between them. CDR3: CASSPGQGSTEAFF. In nucleotides, the CDR3 is TGTGCCAGCTCACCCGGGCAGGGCTCGACTGAAGCTTTCTTT.

J is TRBJ2-1 and V is TRBV20-1; TRBD2 aligns across 7 bases. Germline V gene sequence: CDR1 DFQATT, CDR2 SNEGSKA (reference sequence). V lost 6 bases, J lost 3 bases, and 8 bases stayed unmatched. This CDR3 spans 14 amino acids. The CDR3 here is CSASWERGYNEQFF. The DNA for the CDR3 is TGCAGTGCGAGTTGGGAGCGGGGCTACAATGAGCAGTTCTTC.

This chain uses TRBV30 with TRBJ1-1; 8 bases match TRBD1. The CDR3 extends over 13 amino acids. V trimming: 2 bases; J trimming: 4 bases; junction bases outside the gene matches: 3. Germline V gene sequence: CDR1 GTSNPN, CDR2 SVGIG (reference sequence). CDR3 in amino acids: CAWSTTGGTEAFF. CDR3 in DNA: TGTGCCTGGAGTACTACAGGGGGCACTGAAGCTTTCTTT. The full variable domain, with the rest looked up from reference TRBV30 and TRBJ1-1, is SQTIHQWPATLVQPVGSPLSLECTVEGTSNPNLYWYRQAAGRGLQLLFYSVGIGQISSEVPQNLSASRPQDRQFILSSKKLLLSDSGFYLCAWSTTGGTEAFFGQGTRLTVV.

J is TRBJ1-4 and V is TRBV9; no reliable D call. The ends were cut back, 4 bases at V and 4 bases at J, with 14 bases in the middle. The CDR3 is 15 amino acids. Germline values: CDR1 SGDLS, CDR2 YYNGEE. This CDR3 reads CASSPRGGSNEKLFF. CDR3 sequence (DNA): TGTGCCAGCAGCCCGAGAGGAGGCAGTAATGAAAAACTGTTTTTT.

The chain has TRBV5-4 and TRBJ2-1; D is perhaps TRBD1 (6 bases). The CDR3 length is 13 residues. Trimming left V 7 bases short and J 10 bases short, with 18 bases between. Per the germline V gene, CDR1 is SGHNT and CDR2 is YYREEE (reference sequence). The CDR3 region has the DNA TGTGCCAGCCGACCGCTCAATGACAGGGAGCAGTTCTTC. It specifies CASRPLNDREQFF.

The chain carries TRBV18 and TRBJ2-5, with TRBD2 identical over 7 bases. Germline CDR1 is KGHSH and CDR2 is LQKENI. The V gene end was trimmed by 3 bases and the J gene end by 0 bases; junction bases not matched to a gene: 4. The CDR3 runs to 15 residues. CDR3 nucleotides: TGTGCCAGCTCACCGGCCGGGGGGTACCAAGAGACCCAGTACTTC. Amino acids: CASSPAGGYQETQYF.

The chain couples TRBV13 to TRBJ2-6; D possibly corresponds to TRBD1 (5 bases). V was trimmed by 8 bases and J by 0 bases, leaving 23 bases between them. The CDR3 is 19 residues long. Germline loops: CDR1 PRHDT, CDR2 FYEKMQ (reference sequence). CDR3 residues: CASLKESWGRRSGANVLTF. In nucleotides, the CDR3 is TGTGCCAGCTTAAAAGAATCTTGGGGCAGGCGCTCTGGGGCCAACGTCCTGACTTTC.

The DNA of the CDR3 is TGTGCCATCGAGGACAGGGCTGCCCACTCTGGAAACACCATATATTTT. Translating it yields CAIEDRAAHSGNTIYF. The chain has TRBV10-3 and TRBJ1-3; 8 bases map to TRBD1. CDR1 ENHRY and CDR2 SYGVKD come from the germline V gene. V was clipped by 8 bases and J by 0 bases; unmatched bases: 9. The CDR3 extends over 16 amino acids.

The chain employs TRBV11-2 and TRBJ2-2, with D possibly TRBD1 on 6 matching bases. V shed 5 bases and J shed 8 bases, with 12 bases lying between them. This CDR3 is 13 amino acids long. Germline CDR1 SGHAT, CDR2 FQNNGV. CDR3 loop: CASSVQGSGELFF. CDR3 sequence (DNA): TGTGCCAGCAGCGTGCAGGGGTCAGGGGAGCTGTTTTTT.

This chain connects TRBV24-1 to TRBJ1-2, with D unclear. Germline CDR1 and CDR2: KGHDR and SFDVKD. Trimming shortened V by 1 base and J by 1 base, and 6 bases separated the two germline ends. The CDR3 extends over 14 amino acids. CDR3 amino acids: CATSDLNSNYGYTF. The CDR3 DNA reads as TGTGCCACCAGTGATTTAAACAGTAACTATGGCTACACCTTC.